These 19 T cell receptor beta chains were sequenced from one sample in a study of T cell responses to AZD1222 COVID-19 vaccine. Libraries were prepared by immunoSEQ multiplex PCR; TCRdb keeps only in-frame clonotypes and omits some of them. The sample holds 120,000 to 150,000 clones, roughly 89% seen once. The sequences come from peripheral blood, collected on day 0 of AZD1222 vaccination. The receptors originated from an adult in good health.

The genes are TRBV19 and TRBJ1-5, with D possibly TRBD1 on 5 matching bases. V lost 8 bases and J 3 bases, leaving 17 bases between the germline ends. This CDR3 is 15 amino acids long. Looked up from germline, CDR1 is LNHDA and CDR2 is SQIVND (reference sequence). The CDR3 loop reads CASVRGQSLNQPQHF. The CDR3 bases are TGTGCCAGTGTCCGCGGACAAAGCCTCAATCAGCCCCAGCATTTT.

The rearrangement links TRBV19 to TRBJ1-1; 9 bases match TRBD1. The germline CDR1 and CDR2 sequences are LNHDA and SQIVND (reference sequence). V gave up 0 bases and J gave up 10 bases; unmatched junction bases: 3. The CDR3 spans 13 residues. CDR3: CASSIDQDRGAFF. The CDR3 coding sequence is TGTGCCAGTAGTATAGACCAGGACAGGGGAGCTTTCTTT.

The gene calls are TRBV6-2 or TRBV6-3 and TRBJ1-4; TRBD1 might be the D (5 bases). Germline CDR1 MNHEY, CDR2 SVGEGT. V lost 5 bases, J lost 7 bases, and 17 bases lay in between. The CDR3 loop spans 15 amino acids. CDR3 bases: TGTGCCAGCAGTACGCCCGGGACGGGGTCTGAAAAACTGTTTTTT. It codes for CASSTPGTGSEKLFF.

The rearrangement links TRBV28 to TRBJ1-2; tentatively, D is TRBD1 (5 bases). V was cut by 5 bases and J by 6 bases, with 19 bases left in between. This CDR3 has 15 residues. The V gene's germline CDR1 is MDHEN and CDR2 SYDVKM. DNA for the CDR3: TGTGCCAGCAGTCACCCCGCCAGGGTATCGGATGGCTACACCTTC. Its protein is CASSHPARVSDGYTF.

The gene calls are TRBV7-6 and TRBJ2-7; no reliable D call. This CDR3 has 14 residues. The germline CDR1 and CDR2 sequences are SGHVS and FNYEAQ. The germline V and J ends were trimmed by 1 base and 3 bases, with 10 bases remaining between them. The CDR3 sequence: CASSLDLGFYEQYF. The DNA for the CDR3 is TGTGCCAGCAGCTTAGATCTGGGTTTCTACGAGCAGTACTTC.

In this sample, this clone turned up once. This chain joins TRBV15 and TRBJ1-2; D uncertain. The CDR3 consists of 14 residues. Germline assignment: CDR1 LNHNV and CDR2 YYDKDF (reference sequence). Trimming took off 3 bases at V and 2 bases at J, with 10 bases between the two ends. CDR3 loop: CATSRGMGNYGYTF. The CDR3 bases are TGTGCCACCAGCAGGGGCATGGGGAACTATGGCTACACCTTC.

The rearrangement links TRBV7-2 to TRBJ2-5; weak D call: TRBD2 (5 bases). Per the germline V gene, CDR1 is SGHTA and CDR2 is FQGNSA. The germline V and J ends were trimmed by 4 bases and 5 bases, with 11 bases remaining between them. There are 13 residues in the CDR3. CDR3 DNA: TGTGCCAGCAGCTCTAGGACTGGGGAGACCCAGTACTTC. This gives the protein CASSSRTGETQYF.

This rearrangement joins TRBV5-1 to TRBJ1-1, with D hard to call. Germline V lookup: CDR1 SGHRS, CDR2 YFSETQ. The CDR3 loop spans 14 amino acids. V was cut by 0 bases and J by 1 base, with 7 bases left in between. CDR3 amino acids: CASSLGRPNTEAFF. As DNA, the CDR3 is TGCGCCAGCAGCTTGGGGCGACCGAACACTGAAGCTTTCTTT.

The V gene is TRBV28, the J gene TRBJ1-5, with a weak D call TRBD1 (5 bases). CDR1 and CDR2 (germline): MDHEN, SYDVKM. The length of the CDR3 is 12 residues. V dropped 6 bases and J dropped 8 bases, with 11 bases sitting between them. The CDR3 region has the DNA TGTGCCAGCAGGCTGCCGGGGGAGCCCCAGCATTTT. This sequence encodes CASRLPGEPQHF. Full variable domain (remainder filled in from reference TRBV28 and TRBJ1-5): DVKVTQSSRYLVKRTGEKVFLECVQDMDHENMFWYRQDPGLGLRLIYFSYDVKMKEKGDIPEGYSVSREKKERFSLILESASTNQTSMYLCASRLPGEPQHFGDGTRLSIL.

The CDR3 sequence is CASSATETGELFF. The CDR3, as DNA: TGTGCCAGCAGCGCGACTGAGACCGGGGAGCTGTTTTTT. The chain uses TRBV6-5 and TRBJ2-2; D is unresolved. The germline V gene has CDR1 MNHEY and CDR2 SVGAGI. The CDR3 loop spans 13 amino acids. The germline V and J ends were trimmed by 6 bases and 5 bases, with 10 bases remaining between them.

The chain employs TRBV3-1 (or the pseudogene TRBV3-2) and TRBJ2-7; 8 bases agree with TRBD2. The junction had 11 bases not matched to a gene; V was cut back by 6 bases and J by 7 bases. Germline values: CDR1 LGHDT, CDR2 YNNKEL (reference sequence). The CDR3 contains 14 residues. CDR3 DNA: TGTGCCAGCAGTCCAATCTGGCTAGCGGGTGAGCAGTACTTC. Its protein is CASSPIWLAGEQYF.

The V call is TRBV28, the J call TRBJ2-7; D gene unclear. The CDR3 loop spans 12 amino acids. Deletions cut 3 bases from V and 1 base from J, with 4 bases between. Germline V CDR1 and CDR2: MDHEN, SYDVKM. CDR3 sequence reads: CASSLESYEQYF. The DNA of the CDR3 is TGTGCCAGCAGTTTGGAGTCCTACGAGCAGTACTTC.

The chain recombines TRBV4-1 with TRBJ2-7; maybe TRBD1 (6 bases). Trimming stripped 1 base from V and 3 bases from J, with 13 bases between. The CDR3 contains 15 residues. The V gene's germline CDR1 is MGHRA and CDR2 YSYEKL. DNA for the CDR3: TGCGCCAGCAGCCAAGCACAGGGCATTGTCTACGAGCAGTACTTC. Residues: CASSQAQGIVYEQYF.

V gene TRBV7-9 combines with J gene TRBJ2-2; 14 bases agree with TRBD2. Germline assignment: CDR1 SEHNR and CDR2 FQNEAQ (reference sequence). This CDR3 spans 18 amino acids. V lost 4 bases to trimming and J lost 6 bases; unmatched junction nucleotides: 10. The CDR3 DNA reads as TGTGCCAGCAGCTCCTCGGGACTAGCGGGAGAGGGGGCCGGGGAGCTGTTTTTT. The encoded protein is CASSSSGLAGEGAGELFF.

The chain uses TRBV15 and TRBJ1-2; D gene uncertain. V was cut by 2 bases and J by 1 base, with 5 bases left in between. Germline CDR1 reads LNHNV; CDR2 reads YYDKDF (reference sequence). The CDR3 extends over 13 amino acids. CDR3 protein: CATSRQSNYGYTF. The CDR3 DNA is TGTGCCACCAGCAGACAGAGTAACTATGGCTACACCTTC.

The J gene is TRBJ1-4, the V gene TRBV20-1, with D unclear. CDR3 size: 11 residues. V was pared by 5 bases and J by 8 bases, with 9 bases between. Germline V gene sequence: CDR1 DFQATT, CDR2 SNEGSKA (reference sequence). Here the CDR3 reads CSARTGEKLFF. In DNA form, the CDR3 reads TGCAGTGCTCGAACTGGGGAAAAACTGTTTTTT.

The chain employs TRBV4-1 and TRBJ2-1, with 7 bases identical to TRBD2. This CDR3 is built from 18 residues. Trimming cost V 4 bases and J 0 bases; bases outside gene matches: 12. Germline CDR1 is MGHRA and CDR2 is YSYEKL. The CDR3: CASSLTPGLADSYNEQFF. DNA of the CDR3: TGCGCCAGCAGCCTTACCCCCGGGCTAGCGGACTCCTACAATGAGCAGTTCTTC.

V and J are TRBV5-4 and TRBJ2-2; D might be TRBD1 (6 bases). The CDR3 is 15 residues long. The V and J ends lost 4 bases and 1 base respectively, with 11 bases between them. The germline V gene has CDR1 SGHNT and CDR2 YYREEE (reference sequence). As DNA, the CDR3 is TGTGCCAGCAGCCCAGGGGCGGTGAACACCGGGGAGCTGTTTTTT. It specifies CASSPGAVNTGELFF. The variable domain in full, with the rest retrieved from reference TRBV5-4 and TRBJ2-2, is ETGVTQSPTHLIKTRGQQVTLRCSSQSGHNTVSWYQQALGQGPQFIFQYYREEENGRGNFPPRFSGLQFPNYSSELNVNALELDDSALYLCASSPGAVNTGELFFGEGSRLTVL.

This clone has a single count. This rearrangement joins TRBV29-1 to TRBJ1-5; D uncertain. Germline V lookup: CDR1 SQVTM, CDR2 ANQGSEA. The V and J ends lost 6 bases and 6 bases respectively, with 12 bases between them. CDR3 length equals 12 residues. The CDR3 nucleotides are TGCAGCGTAGGCGTCTGGGGTCAGCCCCAGCATTTT. Translating it yields CSVGVWGQPQHF. Together with reference TRBV29-1 and TRBJ1-5, the CDR3 gives the full variable domain: SAVISQKPSRDICQRGTSLTIQCQVDSQVTMMFWYRQQPGQSLTLIATANQGSEATYESGFVIDKFPISRPNLTFSTLTVSNMSPEDSSIYLCSVGVWGQPQHFGDGTRLSIL.